The rows below give T cell receptor beta chains drawn from one sample of a study of shared clonotypes between healthy human individuals. Generated by immunoSEQ multiplex PCR, the TCRdb table keeps only in-frame clones and is missing some. This sample has 760,000 or so clones, with around 96% found just once. The sequencing input was naive CD8+ T cells sorted from blood. These TCRs come from a man aged 25 to 40 in good health. CDR3s include the opening cysteine and the closing phenylalanine or tryptophan. D genes are given only for firm matches. Some rows mark clone size as missing; the rest say once, few, many or name a class of expanded clone.

V gene	clone size	D gene	J gene	CDR3 DNA	CDR3 protein
TRBV15	.	.	TRBJ1-1	TGTGCCACCAGCGGGCCTACAGGCTATGAAGCTTTCTTT	CATSGPTGYEAFF
TRBV5-4	.	.	TRBJ2-2	TGTGCCAGCAGCCCGGGTTTTCCGGGGGAGCTGTTTTTT	CASSPGFPGELFF
TRBV7-2	.	TRBD1	TRBJ1-2	TGTGCCAGCAGCACCCAGCCCGGGACAGGGGGCTATGGCTACACCTTC	CASSTQPGTGGYGYTF
TRBV7-9	.	.	TRBJ2-7	TGTGCCAGCAGCTACACCGACCTTTATCCCTACGAGCAGTACTTC	CASSYTDLYPYEQYF
TRBV5-1	.	.	TRBJ2-1	TGCGCCAGCAGCTTCGGCCCGGGCAATGAGCAGTTCTTC	CASSFGPGNEQFF
TRBV27	.	TRBD1	TRBJ2-7	TGTGCCAGCAGTCTATCAAGGACAGGGGACTACGAGCAGTACTTC	CASSLSRTGDYEQYF
TRBV7-9	.	.	TRBJ2-2	TGTGCCAGCAGCTTCGGATTGTTTCTCAGGGTCGACGGCGGGGAGCTGTTTTTT	CASSFGLFLRVDGGELFF
TRBV5-1	.	.	TRBJ2-7	TGCGCCAGCAGCTTACGGGACTCCTACGAGCAGTACTTC	CASSLRDSYEQYF
TRBV27	.	TRBD1	TRBJ2-7	TGTGCCAGCAGTTGGGGGACAGGGGGCTTCTACGAGCAGTACTTC	CASSWGTGGFYEQYF
TRBV7-9	.	.	TRBJ2-7	TGTGCCAGCAGCTCCTTTGTGGATATTAAGGGCGAGCAGTACTTC	CASSSFVDIKGEQYF
TRBV30	.	TRBD1	TRBJ1-2	TGTGCCTGGAGTGTCGGCATAGGACAGGACTATGGCTACACCTTC	CAWSVGIGQDYGYTF
TRBV13	.	.	TRBJ1-4	TGTGCCAGCAGCCCAAATAATGAAAAACTGTTTTTT	CASSPNNEKLFF
TRBV11-2	once	.	TRBJ1-4	TGTGCCAGCAGCTTAGAGGGGGCCTTAAATGAAAAACTGTTTTTT	CASSLEGALNEKLFF
TRBV11-2	.	.	TRBJ2-7	TGTGCCAGCAGCTTAGCCTCCGGGTATTTCTACGAGCAGTACTTC	CASSLASGYFYEQYF
TRBV11-2	.	TRBD1	TRBJ2-6	TGTGCCAGCAGCACCCGACAGGGATTGGCTGGGGCCAACGTCCTGACTTTC	CASSTRQGLAGANVLTF
TRBV27	once	.	TRBJ2-7	TGTGCCAGCAGTTTCAACAGCAACTACGAGCAGTACTTC	CASSFNSNYEQYF
TRBV6-6	.	.	TRBJ2-7	TGTGCCAGCAGTAACCGGGACGCCTTGGAGCAGTACTTC	CASSNRDALEQYF
TRBV4-3	.	TRBD1	TRBJ1-4	TGCGCCAGCAGCCCTCGGACAGGGGGCGAAACTAATGAAAAACTGTTTTTT	CASSPRTGGETNEKLFF
TRBV18	once	TRBD1	TRBJ1-2	TGTGCCAGCTCAAACCCGGGACAGGGGGCGATTGGCTACACCTTC	CASSNPGQGAIGYTF
TRBV9	.	.	TRBJ2-7	TGTGCCAGCAGTGCGGGACAAACCTACGAGCAGTACTTC	CASSAGQTYEQYF
TRBV6-1	.	.	TRBJ2-2	TGTGCCAGCCTCCCTCACCGGCTAGCTGTTTTT	CASLPHRLAVF
TRBV5-5	.	.	TRBJ1-2	TGTGCCAGCAGCTTGGGCGTCAGGCCTAACTATGGCTACACCTTC	CASSLGVRPNYGYTF
TRBV4-1	.	.	TRBJ1-2	TGCGCCAGCAGCCAAGGTCCCTGGGACCTCGGCTATGGCTACACCTTC	CASSQGPWDLGYGYTF
TRBV10-3	.	TRBD2	TRBJ2-1	TGTGCCATCAGTGAGGGACTAGCGGGCCCTGGCAATGAGCAGTTCTTC	CAISEGLAGPGNEQFF
TRBV9	.	.	TRBJ1-2	TGTGCCAGCAGCGTAGACACAGGGAACGGTGGCTACACCTTC	CASSVDTGNGGYTF
TRBV27	.	TRBD2	TRBJ2-7	TGTGCCAGCAGTCGTAGCGGGGCCATACGGTACGAGCAGTACTTC	CASSRSGAIRYEQYF
TRBV11-2	.	TRBD1	TRBJ2-5	TGTGCCAGCAGCTTAGAAATGACAGGGCCTGGCGAGACCCAGTACTTC	CASSLEMTGPGETQYF
TRBV27	.	TRBD2	TRBJ2-7	TGTGCCAGCAGTTCACCCGCCCCCGGGGGGGGGCTTAGGTCCTACGAGCAGTACTTC	CASSSPAPGGGLRSYEQYF